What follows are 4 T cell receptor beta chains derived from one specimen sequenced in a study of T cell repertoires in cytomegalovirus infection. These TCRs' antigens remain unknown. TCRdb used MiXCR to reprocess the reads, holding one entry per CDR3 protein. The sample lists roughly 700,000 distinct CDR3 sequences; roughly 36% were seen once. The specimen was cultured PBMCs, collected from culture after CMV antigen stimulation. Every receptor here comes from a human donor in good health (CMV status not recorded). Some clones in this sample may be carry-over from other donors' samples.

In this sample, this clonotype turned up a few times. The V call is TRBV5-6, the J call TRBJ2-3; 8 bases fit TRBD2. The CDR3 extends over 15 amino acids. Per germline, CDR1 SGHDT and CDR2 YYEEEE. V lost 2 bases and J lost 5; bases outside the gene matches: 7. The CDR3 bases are TGTGCCAGCAGCTTACCAGGCGGGGGGCAAGATACGCAGTATTTT. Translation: CASSLPGGGQDTQYF. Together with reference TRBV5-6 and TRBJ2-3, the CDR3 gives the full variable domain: DAGVTQSPTHLIKTRGQQVTLRCSPKSGHDTVSWYQQALGQGPQFIFQYYEEEERQRGNFPDRFSGHQFPNYSSELNVNALLLGDSALYLCASSLPGGGQDTQYFGPGTRLTVL.

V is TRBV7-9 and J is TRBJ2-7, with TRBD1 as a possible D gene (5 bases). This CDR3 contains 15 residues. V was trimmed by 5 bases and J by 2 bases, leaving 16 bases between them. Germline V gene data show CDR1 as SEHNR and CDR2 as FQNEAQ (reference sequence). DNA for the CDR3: TGTGCCAGCAGCCCTAGGGGCAGGCTGACCTACGAGCAGTACTTC. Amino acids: CASSPRGRLTYEQYF.

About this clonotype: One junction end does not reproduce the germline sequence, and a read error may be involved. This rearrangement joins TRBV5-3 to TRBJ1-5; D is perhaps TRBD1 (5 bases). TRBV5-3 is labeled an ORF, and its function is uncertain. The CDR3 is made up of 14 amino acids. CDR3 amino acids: CASSWGPTTQPQHF. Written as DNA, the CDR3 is TGTGCCAGCAGCTGGGGACCAACTACCCAGCCCCAGCATTTT.

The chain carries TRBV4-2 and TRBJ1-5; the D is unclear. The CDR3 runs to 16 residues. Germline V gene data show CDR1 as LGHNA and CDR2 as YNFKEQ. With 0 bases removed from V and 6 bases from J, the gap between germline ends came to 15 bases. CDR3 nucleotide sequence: TGTGCCAGCAGCCAAGACCCGGCCGAGAGGGCTCAGCCCCAGCATTTT. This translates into CASSQDPAERAQPQHF.